This TCR beta chain was sequenced for a study of OX40 agonist ivuxolimab in advanced cancers. In the study overall: An agonistic human IgG2 monoclonal antibody against OX40 (CD134) was given. Partial responses occurred in Three dose-escalation patients, one with hepatocellular carcinoma and two with cutaneous melanoma. Cohort: 65% to 90% men, mean age 60, aged about 23 to 80.

Assay: immunoSEQ multiplex PCR; the TCRdb copy retains only in-frame clones and omits some. The repertoire holds about 77,000 clones, under 90% seen once, with around 2.4% in the top ten. Samples of blood were obtained at baseline, on cycle 4 day 1, and on cycle 7 day 1. The sequenced sample was CD4+ or CD8+ T cells sorted from blood, obtained in a trial of the OX40 agonist ivuxolimab. This sequence was found in an adult with an advanced solid tumor such as melanoma, head and neck, liver or kidney cancer.

The CDR3, as DNA: TGTGCCAGCAGCCCTATCCGGGACAGAGCCTACGAGCAGTACTTC. The encoded protein is CASSPIRDRAYEQYF. The rearrangement joins TRBV11-2 to TRBJ2-7, with 7 nucleotides matching TRBD1. Germline CDR1 and CDR2: SGHAT and FQNNGV. J lost 2 bases, V lost 5 bases, and 9 bases had no gene match. The CDR3 contains 15 residues.